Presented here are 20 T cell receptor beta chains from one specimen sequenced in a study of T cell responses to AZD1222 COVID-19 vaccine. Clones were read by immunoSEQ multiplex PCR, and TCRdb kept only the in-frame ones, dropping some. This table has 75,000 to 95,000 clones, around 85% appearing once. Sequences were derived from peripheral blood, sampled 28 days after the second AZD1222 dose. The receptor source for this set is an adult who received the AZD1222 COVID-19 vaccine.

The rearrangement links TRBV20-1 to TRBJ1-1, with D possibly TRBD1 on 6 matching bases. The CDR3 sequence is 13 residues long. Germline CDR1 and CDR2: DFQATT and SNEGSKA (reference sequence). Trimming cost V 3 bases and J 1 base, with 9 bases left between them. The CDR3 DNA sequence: TGCAGTGCTAGTCGGGACACGAACACTGAAGCTTTCTTT. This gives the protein CSASRDTNTEAFF.

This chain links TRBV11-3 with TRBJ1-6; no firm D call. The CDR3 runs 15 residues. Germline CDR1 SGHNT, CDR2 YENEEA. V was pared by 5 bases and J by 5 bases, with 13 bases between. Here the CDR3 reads CASSPKRYDNSPLHF. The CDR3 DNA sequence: TGTGCCAGCAGCCCCAAACGATACGATAATTCACCCCTCCACTTT.

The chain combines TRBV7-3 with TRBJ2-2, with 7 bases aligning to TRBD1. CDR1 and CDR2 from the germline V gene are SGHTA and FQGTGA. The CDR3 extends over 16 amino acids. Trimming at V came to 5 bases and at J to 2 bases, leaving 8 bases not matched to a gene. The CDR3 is CASSRSAGGNTGELFF. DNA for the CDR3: TGTGCCAGCAGCCGGAGCGCAGGGGGAAACACCGGGGAGCTGTTTTTT. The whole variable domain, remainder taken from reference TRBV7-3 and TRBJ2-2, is GAGVSQTPSNKVTEKGKYVELRCDPISGHTALYWYRQSLGQGPEFLIYFQGTGAADDSGLPNDRFFAVRPEGSVSTLKIQRTERGDSAVYLCASSRSAGGNTGELFFGEGSRLTVL.

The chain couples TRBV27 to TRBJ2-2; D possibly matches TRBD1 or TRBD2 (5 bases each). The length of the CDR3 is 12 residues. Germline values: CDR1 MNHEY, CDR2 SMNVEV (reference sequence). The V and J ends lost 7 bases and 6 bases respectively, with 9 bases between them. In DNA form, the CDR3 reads TGTGCCAGCACCACGGGACCCGGGGAGCTGTTTTTT. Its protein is CASTTGPGELFF.

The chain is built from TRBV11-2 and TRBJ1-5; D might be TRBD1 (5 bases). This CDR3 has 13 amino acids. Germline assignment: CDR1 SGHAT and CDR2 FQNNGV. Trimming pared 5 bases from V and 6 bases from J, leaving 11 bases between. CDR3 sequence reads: CASSPSGIQPQHF. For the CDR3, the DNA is TGTGCCAGCAGCCCCTCAGGGATTCAGCCCCAGCATTTT.

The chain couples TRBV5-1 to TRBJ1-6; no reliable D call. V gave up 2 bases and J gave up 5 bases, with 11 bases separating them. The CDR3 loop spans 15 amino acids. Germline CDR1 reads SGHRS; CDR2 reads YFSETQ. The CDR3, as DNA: TGCGCCAGCAGCTTCACGGGAGAAGATAATTCACCCCTCCACTTT. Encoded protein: CASSFTGEDNSPLHF.

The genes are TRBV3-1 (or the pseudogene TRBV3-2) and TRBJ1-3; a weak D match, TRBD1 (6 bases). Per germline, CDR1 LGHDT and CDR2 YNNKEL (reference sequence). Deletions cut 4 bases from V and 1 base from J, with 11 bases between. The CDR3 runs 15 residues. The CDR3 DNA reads TGTGCCAGCAGCCTAAACAGGGATTCTGGAAACACCATATATTTT. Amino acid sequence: CASSLNRDSGNTIYF.

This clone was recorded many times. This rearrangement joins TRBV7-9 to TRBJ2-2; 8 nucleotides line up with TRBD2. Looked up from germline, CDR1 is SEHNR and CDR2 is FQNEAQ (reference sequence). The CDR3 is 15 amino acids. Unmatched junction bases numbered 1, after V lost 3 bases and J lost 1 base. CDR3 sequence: CASSFSGGNTGELFF. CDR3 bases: TGTGCCAGCAGCTTCAGCGGGGGGAACACCGGGGAGCTGTTTTTT.

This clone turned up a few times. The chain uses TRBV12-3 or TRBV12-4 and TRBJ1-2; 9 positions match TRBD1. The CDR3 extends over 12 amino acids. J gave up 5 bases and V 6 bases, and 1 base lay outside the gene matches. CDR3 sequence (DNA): TGTGCCAGCAGACAGGGGGCATATGGCTACACCTTC. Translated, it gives CASRQGAYGYTF.

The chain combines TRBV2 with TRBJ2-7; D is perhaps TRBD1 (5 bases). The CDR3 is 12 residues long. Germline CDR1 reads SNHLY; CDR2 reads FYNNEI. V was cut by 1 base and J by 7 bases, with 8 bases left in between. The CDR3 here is CASSEERTEQYF. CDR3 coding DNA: TGTGCCAGCAGTGAAGAACGGACAGAGCAGTACTTC.

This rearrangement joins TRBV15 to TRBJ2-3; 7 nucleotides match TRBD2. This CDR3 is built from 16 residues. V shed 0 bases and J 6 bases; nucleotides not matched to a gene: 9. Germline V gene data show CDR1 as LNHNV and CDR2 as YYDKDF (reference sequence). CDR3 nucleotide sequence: TGTGCCACCAGCAGAGATCAGGCGGGAGTTGCCGATACGCAGTATTTT. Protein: CATSRDQAGVADTQYF.

This CDR3 reads CASSHRGGNTEAFF. The CDR3 region has the DNA TGTGCCAGTAGTCACAGGGGGGGGAACACTGAAGCTTTCTTT. The chain combines TRBV19 with TRBJ1-1; 8 nucleotides match TRBD1. After removal of 5 bases from V and 1 base from J, the junction contained 3 bases not matched to a gene. The CDR3 is 14 residues long. Germline-derived CDR1 and CDR2 are LNHDA and SQIVND (reference sequence).

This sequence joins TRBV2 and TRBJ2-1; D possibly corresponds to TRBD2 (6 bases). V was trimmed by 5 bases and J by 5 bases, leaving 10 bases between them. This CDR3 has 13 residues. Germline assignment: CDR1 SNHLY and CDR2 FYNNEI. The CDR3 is CASSLGRNNEQFF. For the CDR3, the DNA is TGTGCCAGCAGTCTGGGGAGGAACAATGAGCAGTTCTTC.

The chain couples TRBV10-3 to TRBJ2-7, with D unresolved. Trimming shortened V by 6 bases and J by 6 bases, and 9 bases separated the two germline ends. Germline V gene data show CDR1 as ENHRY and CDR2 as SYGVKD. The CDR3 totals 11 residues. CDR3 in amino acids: CAIRQDSEQYF. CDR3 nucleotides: TGTGCCATCAGACAAGACTCCGAGCAGTACTTC.

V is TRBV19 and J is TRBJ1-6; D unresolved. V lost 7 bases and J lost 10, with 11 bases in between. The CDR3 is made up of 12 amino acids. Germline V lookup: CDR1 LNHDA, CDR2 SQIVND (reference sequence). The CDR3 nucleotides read TGTGCCAGTAAACAGACGGGGTCACCCCTCCACTTT. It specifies CASKQTGSPLHF. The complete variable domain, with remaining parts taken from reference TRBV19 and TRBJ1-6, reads DGGITQSPKYLFRKEGQNVTLSCEQNLNHDAMYWYRQDPGQGLRLIYYSQIVNDFQKGDIAEGYSVSREKKESFPLTVTSAQKNPTAFYLCASKQTGSPLHFGNGTRLTVT.

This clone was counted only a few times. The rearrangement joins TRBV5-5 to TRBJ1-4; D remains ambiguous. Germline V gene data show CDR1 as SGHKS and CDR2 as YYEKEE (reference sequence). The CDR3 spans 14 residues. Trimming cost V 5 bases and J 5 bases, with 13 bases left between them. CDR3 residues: CASSSWTVNEKLFF. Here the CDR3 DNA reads TGTGCCAGCAGTTCCTGGACGGTAAATGAAAAACTGTTTTTT.

The CDR3 is CASSPRDRSYEQYF. The DNA for the CDR3 is TGTGCCAGCTCACCACGGGACCGATCCTACGAGCAGTACTTC. The chain employs TRBV18 and TRBJ2-7; D assignment may be TRBD1 or TRBD2 (5 bases each). Germline V gene lookup returns CDR1 KGHSH and CDR2 LQKENI. Trimming stripped 1 base from V and 1 base from J, with 8 bases between. The CDR3 sequence is 14 residues long.

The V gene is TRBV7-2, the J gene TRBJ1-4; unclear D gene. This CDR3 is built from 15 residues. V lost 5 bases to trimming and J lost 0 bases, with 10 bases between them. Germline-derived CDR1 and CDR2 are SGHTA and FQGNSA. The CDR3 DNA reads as TGTGCCAGCAGCCTCTCCGTTGCAACTAATGAAAAACTGTTTTTT. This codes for CASSLSVATNEKLFF.

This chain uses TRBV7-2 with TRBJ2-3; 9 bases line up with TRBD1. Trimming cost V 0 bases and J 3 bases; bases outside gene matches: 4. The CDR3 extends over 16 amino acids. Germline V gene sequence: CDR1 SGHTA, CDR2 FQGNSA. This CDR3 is CASSLARDRVTDTQYF. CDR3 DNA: TGTGCCAGCAGCTTAGCGCGGGACAGGGTTACAGATACGCAGTATTTT.

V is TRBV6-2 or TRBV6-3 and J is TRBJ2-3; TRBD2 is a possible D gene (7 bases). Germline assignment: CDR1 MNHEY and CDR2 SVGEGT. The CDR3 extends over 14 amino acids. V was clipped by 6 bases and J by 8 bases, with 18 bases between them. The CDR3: CASSPPGGGGTQYF. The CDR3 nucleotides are TGTGCCAGCAGCCCCCCGGGGGGCGGGGGTACGCAGTATTTT.